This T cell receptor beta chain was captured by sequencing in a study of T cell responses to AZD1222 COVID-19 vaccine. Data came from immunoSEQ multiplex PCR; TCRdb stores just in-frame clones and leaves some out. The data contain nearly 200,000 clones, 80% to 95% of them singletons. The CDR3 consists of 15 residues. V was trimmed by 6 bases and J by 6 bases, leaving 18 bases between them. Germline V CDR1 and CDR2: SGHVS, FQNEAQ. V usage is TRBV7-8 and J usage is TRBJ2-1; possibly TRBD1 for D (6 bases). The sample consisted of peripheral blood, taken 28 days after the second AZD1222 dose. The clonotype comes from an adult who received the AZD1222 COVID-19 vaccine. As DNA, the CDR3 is TGTGCCAGCAGTTTTCTCCAGGGGCCGGCCAATGAGCAGTTCTTC. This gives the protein CASSFLQGPANEQFF.